This T cell receptor (beta chain) is from a study of blood T cell repertoires in COVID-19. Study summary: The United States, Italy and Spain supplied acute and convalescent COVID-19 samples. In each case, the material was cDNA or gDNA derived from T cells, B-cell-depleted T cells, or PBMCs.

Original analysis: Amplification from reference gene primers served as the basis for estimated nucleated cell counts. Profiled with immunoSEQ multiplex PCR; TCRdb holds only in-frame clones, not every one. V and J calls and clone size follow that table, whereas D and trimming were derived from the DNA. The sample has approximately 670,000 clones, approximately 90% seen once. After removal of 4 bases from V and 5 bases from J, the junction contained 12 bases not matched to a gene. The CDR3 covers 18 residues. Germline loops: CDR1 SGDLS, CDR2 YYNGEE. The genes are TRBV9 and TRBJ1-4; 12 bases align to TRBD1. The sample comprised peripheral blood. This TCR was sampled from a young woman with acute or convalescent COVID-19. CDR3 sequence reads: CASSPSGTGGRRNEKLFF. For the CDR3, the DNA is TGTGCCAGCAGCCCCTCCGGGACAGGGGGCAGAAGAAATGAAAAACTGTTTTTT.